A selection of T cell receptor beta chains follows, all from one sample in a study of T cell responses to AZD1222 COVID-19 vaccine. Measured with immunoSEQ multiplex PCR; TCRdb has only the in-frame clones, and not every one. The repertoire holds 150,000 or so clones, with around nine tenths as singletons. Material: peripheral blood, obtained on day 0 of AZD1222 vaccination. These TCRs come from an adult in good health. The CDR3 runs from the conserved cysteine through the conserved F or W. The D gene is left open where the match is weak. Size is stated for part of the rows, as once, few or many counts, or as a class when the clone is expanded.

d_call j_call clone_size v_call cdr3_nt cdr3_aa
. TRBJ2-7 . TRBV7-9 TGTGCCAGCAGCTTACCCCGACAGGAGAAGTACTTC CASSLPRQEKYF
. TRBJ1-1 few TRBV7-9 TGTGCCAGCAGCTTAGCGGGAGGGGGCACTGAAGCTTTCTTT CASSLAGGGTEAFF
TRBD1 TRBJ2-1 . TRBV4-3 TGCGCCAGCAGCCAGGGGGACAGTTCCCTCTACAATGAGCAGTTCTTC CASSQGDSSLYNEQFF
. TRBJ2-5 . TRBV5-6 TGTGCCAGCAGCTCAGGGTCGTACCAAGAGACCCAGTACTTC CASSSGSYQETQYF
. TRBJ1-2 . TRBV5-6 TGTGCCAGCAGCTTATACAGGGATACTTCTAACTATGGCTACACCTTC CASSLYRDTSNYGYTF
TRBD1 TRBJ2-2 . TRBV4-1 TGCGCCAGCAGCCAAGATGGGCAGGGGGCTAGCACCGGGGAGCTGTTTTTT CASSQDGQGASTGELFF
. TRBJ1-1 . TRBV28 TGTGCCAGCACAAGGGTTAGGAACACTGAAGCTTTCTTT CASTRVRNTEAFF
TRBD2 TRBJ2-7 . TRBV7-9 TGTGCCAGCAGCCCAGCGGGAATCACCTACGAGCAGTACTTC CASSPAGITYEQYF
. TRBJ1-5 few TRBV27 TGTGCCAGCAGTTCGTCTAGGGGGTTACATCAGCCCCAGCATTTT CASSSSRGLHQPQHF
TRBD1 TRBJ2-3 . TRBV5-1 TGCGCCAGCAGCTTCCCCCCTACGACAGGGGGAGATACGCAGTATTTT CASSFPPTTGGDTQYF
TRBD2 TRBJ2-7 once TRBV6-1 TGTGCCAGCAGTGACCCCAGCGGGAGTTGGGAGCAGTACTTC CASSDPSGSWEQYF
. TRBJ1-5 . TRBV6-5 TGTGCCAGCGGGCGTCGGGGCAATCAGCCCCAGCATTTT CASGRRGNQPQHF
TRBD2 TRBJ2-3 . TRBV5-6 TGTGCCAGCAGCCCGCTAGCGGGAGGGCCTGCAGATACGCAGTATTTT CASSPLAGGPADTQYF
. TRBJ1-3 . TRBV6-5 TGTGCCAGCAGAGATACATCGAGCTCTGGAAACACCATATATTTT CASRDTSSSGNTIYF
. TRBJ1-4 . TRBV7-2 TGTGCCAGCAGCTTAGGACGGTCAAATGAAAAACTGTTTTTT CASSLGRSNEKLFF
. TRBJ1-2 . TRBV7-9 TGTGCCAGCAGCTTAAAGACCTCCCCCGGTGGTGGCTACACCTTC CASSLKTSPGGGYTF
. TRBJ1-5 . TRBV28 TGTGCCAGTGCGGAGAATAGCAATCAGCCCCAGCATTTT CASAENSNQPQHF
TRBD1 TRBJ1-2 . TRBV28 TGTGCCAGCAGTTTATTCAGGGCAGGGGGGCCCTATGGCTACACCTTC CASSLFRAGGPYGYTF
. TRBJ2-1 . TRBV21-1 TGTGCCAGCAGCAAAGGGAGAGACGTACCTAACTCCTACAATGAGCAGTTCTTC CASSKGRDVPNSYNEQFF
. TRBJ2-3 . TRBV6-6 TGTGCCAGCAGAGAGGACAGCATAACAGATACGCAGTATTTT CASREDSITDTQYF
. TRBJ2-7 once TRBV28 TGTGCCAGCAGTTCCTCGACCTACGAGCAGTACTTC CASSSSTYEQYF
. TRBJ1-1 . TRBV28 TGTGCCAGCTCAAGGGTGAACACTGAAGCTTTCTTT CASSRVNTEAFF
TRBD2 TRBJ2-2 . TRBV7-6 TGTGCCAGCAGCTTTGGGGGACTAGAACGCACCGGGGAGCTGTTTTTT CASSFGGLERTGELFF
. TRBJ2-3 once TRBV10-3 TGTGCCATCAGTGAGTCCCTAGCCCCCGCAGATACGCAGTATTTT CAISESLAPADTQYF
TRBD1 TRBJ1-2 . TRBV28 TGTGCCAGCAGTTTCACGGGACAGGTCTTCGGCTACACCTTC CASSFTGQVFGYTF